A single sample gave rise to the 22 T cell receptor beta chains below, sequenced in a study of blood T cell repertoires in COVID-19. Only in-frame clones appear in the TCRdb table, and some are missing; sequencing was by immunoSEQ multiplex PCR. In the table there are about 30,000 clones, around 90% of which are singletons. Sequenced sample: peripheral blood. All receptors derive from a human donor in a cohort sampled during active COVID-19.

The rearrangement uses TRBV7-2 and TRBJ2-5; the match to TRBD2 covers 10 bases. The CDR3 spans 16 residues. The junction had 2 bases not matched to a gene; V was cut back by 0 bases and J by 1 base. Germline loops: CDR1 SGHTA, CDR2 FQGNSA. The CDR3 nucleotides are TGTGCCAGCAGCTTAGCACTAGCGGGGACCCAAGAGACCCAGTACTTC. This encodes CASSLALAGTQETQYF.

This chain uses TRBV7-6 with TRBJ2-2, with TRBD2 matching over 7 bases. The CDR3 is made up of 15 amino acids. The J segment lost 3 bases and the V segment lost 2 bases, leaving 3 bases of the junction unmatched. Germline loops: CDR1 SGHVS, CDR2 FNYEAQ. Here the CDR3 DNA reads TGTGCCAGCAGCTTAAGTAGCGGGTACACCGGGGAGCTGTTTTTT. This translates into CASSLSSGYTGELFF.

This sequence joins TRBV10-1 and TRBJ2-1, with D perhaps TRBD2 (5 bases). Germline V gene lookup returns CDR1 WNHNN and CDR2 SYGVQD (reference sequence). The CDR3 spans 14 residues. V lost 3 bases and J lost 1, with 7 bases in between. This CDR3 reads CASSEGGSYNEQFF. DNA of the CDR3: TGCGCCAGCAGTGAAGGAGGTTCCTACAATGAGCAGTTCTTC.

This clone appeared once. V usage is TRBV11-2 and J usage is TRBJ2-7; TRBD2 matches at 8 bases. The CDR3 spans 14 residues. V lost 3 bases, J lost 2 bases, and 3 bases stayed unmatched. Germline V CDR1 and CDR2: SGHAT, FQNNGV. CDR3 nucleotides: TGTGCCAGCAGCTTGTCTAGCGGGCCCTACGAGCAGTACTTC. This codes for CASSLSSGPYEQYF. The whole variable domain, filled in from reference TRBV11-2 and TRBJ2-7, reads EAGVAQSPRYKIIEKRQSVAFWCNPISGHATLYWYQQILGQGPKLLIQFQNNGVVDDSQLPKDRFSAERLKGVDSTLKIQPAKLEDSAVYLCASSLSSGPYEQYFGPGTRLTVT.

The chain is built from TRBV6-5 and TRBJ1-4; D uncertain. Germline CDR1 reads MNHEY; CDR2 reads SVGAGI. The CDR3 extends over 12 amino acids. V was trimmed by 4 bases and J by 7 bases, leaving 7 bases between them. DNA for the CDR3: TGTGCCAGCAGTTCCCTAATTGAAAAACTGTTTTTT. Protein: CASSSLIEKLFF.

The V call is TRBV12-5, the J call TRBJ1-3; D is unclear. The germline V and J ends were trimmed by 0 bases and 1 base, with 7 bases remaining between them. CDR3 length equals 15 residues. In germline, CDR1 is LGHNT, CDR2 FRNRAP. The CDR3 sequence: CASGLVATSGNTIYF. The CDR3 DNA is TGTGCTAGTGGTTTGGTAGCGACGTCTGGAAACACCATATATTTT.

Only one count was recorded for this clone. This chain connects TRBV29-1 to TRBJ1-5, with TRBD1 matching 7 bases. This CDR3 is 13 amino acids long. Germline assignment: CDR1 SQVTM and CDR2 ANQGSEA. V shed 7 bases, J shed 1 base, and the junction held 4 bases outside the gene matches. The CDR3 sequence is CSARTGSNQPQHF. The CDR3 nucleotides read TGCAGCGCCCGGACAGGCAGCAATCAGCCCCAGCATTTT.

The chain links TRBV30 to TRBJ2-1; a weak D match, TRBD2 (6 bases). Germline V CDR1 and CDR2: GTSNPN, SVGIG (reference sequence). There are 13 residues in the CDR3. V shed 2 bases and J shed 6 bases, with 11 bases lying between them. The CDR3 DNA reads as TGTGCCTGGAGTCCCTGGGGAGGCAATGAGCAGTTCTTC. It codes for CAWSPWGGNEQFF.

This sequence joins TRBV19 and TRBJ2-5, with TRBD1 matching over 8 bases. The CDR3 extends over 17 amino acids. V shed 5 bases, J shed 4 bases, and the junction held 15 bases outside the gene matches. Per the germline V gene, CDR1 is LNHDA and CDR2 is SQIVND (reference sequence). CDR3 sequence (DNA): TGTGCCAGTAGTGTATCGCGAGGAAAGGACAGGGCAGAGACCCAGTACTTC. Translation gives CASSVSRGKDRAETQYF.

CDR3 sequence (DNA): TGTGCCAGCAGCCAAGATTTTCTCAGGTTTAGCGGGGGTGGGACAGATACGCAGTATTTT. Encoded protein: CASSQDFLRFSGGGTDTQYF. This chain connects TRBV3-1 (or the pseudogene TRBV3-2) to TRBJ2-3; TRBD2 matches 9 bases. The CDR3 runs 20 residues. V was pared by 0 bases and J by 3 bases, with 16 bases of the junction left unmatched. CDR1 is LGHDT, CDR2 YNNKEL, per germline (reference sequence).

This clone has just one count. The gene calls are TRBV7-8 and TRBJ1-1; 7 bases map to TRBD1. The germline V gene has CDR1 SGHVS and CDR2 FQNEAQ. The CDR3 spans 15 residues. Trimming cost V 4 bases and J 1 base; bases outside gene matches: 6. Here the CDR3 DNA reads TGTGCCAGCAGCTCTCAATCAGGGGGGAACACTGAAGCTTTCTTT. Amino acid sequence: CASSSQSGGNTEAFF.

The CDR3 DNA sequence: TGCGCCAGCAGCACGGACAGAAGGGCTGGGGCCAACGTCCTGACTTTC. Residues: CASSTDRRAGANVLTF. The V call is TRBV5-1, the J call TRBJ2-6, with D maybe TRBD1 (6 bases). Per germline, CDR1 SGHRS and CDR2 YFSETQ. V lost 4 bases and J 2 bases, leaving 13 bases between the germline ends. The CDR3 consists of 16 residues.

V is TRBV6-5 and J is TRBJ2-3; 7 positions agree with TRBD2. Germline V gene lookup returns CDR1 MNHEY and CDR2 SVGAGI. CDR3 length: 14 amino acids. V trimming: 6 bases; J trimming: 6 bases; junction bases outside the gene matches: 9. CDR3 amino acids: CASRIGLDGDTQYF. Here the CDR3 DNA reads TGTGCCAGCAGAATAGGACTAGATGGGGATACGCAGTATTTT.

The rearrangement links TRBV6-5 to TRBJ2-3, with 11 bases aligning to TRBD2. The CDR3 is 14 amino acids. V dropped 11 bases and J dropped 1; count of bases not matched to a gene: 5. The germline V gene has CDR1 MNHEY and CDR2 SVGAGI. The CDR3 DNA follows: TGTGCCGGGAAACTAGCGGGGGGCACAGATACGCAGTATTTT. It codes for CAGKLAGGTDTQYF.

V and J are TRBV7-2 and TRBJ2-1; the match to TRBD1 covers 8 bases. This CDR3 spans 15 amino acids. V lost 0 bases and J lost 4; bases outside the gene matches: 2. Germline V gives CDR1 SGHTA, CDR2 FQGNSA. CDR3 coding DNA: TGTGCCAGCAGCTTAGCCAGGGGGCGTTACAATGAGCAGTTCTTC. Amino acid sequence: CASSLARGRYNEQFF. Complete variable domain (other parts from reference TRBV7-2 and TRBJ2-1): GAGVSQSPSNKVTEKGKDVELRCDPISGHTALYWYRQSLGQGLEFLIYFQGNSAPDKSGLPSDRFSAERTGGSVSTLTIQRTQQEDSAVYLCASSLARGRYNEQFFGPGTRLTVL.

This clone was seen a few times. The chain has TRBV2 and TRBJ2-2; 11 bases line up with TRBD1. The CDR3 totals 15 residues. The germline V gene encodes CDR1 SNHLY and CDR2 FYNNEI. V gave up 6 bases and J gave up 9 bases; unmatched junction bases: 9. The CDR3 coding sequence is TGTGCCAGCAGAGACCCTGGACAGGGGGCAAGGGAGCTGTTTTTT. Protein: CASRDPGQGARELFF.

The J gene is TRBJ1-1, the V gene TRBV30, with a weak D call TRBD1 (6 bases). V lost 5 bases and J lost 1, with 11 bases in between. There are 13 residues in the CDR3. Germline assignment: CDR1 GTSNPN and CDR2 SVGIG (reference sequence). CDR3 DNA sequence: TGTGCCTGGGTGGGACAACCGAACACTGAAGCTTTCTTT. Translation gives CAWVGQPNTEAFF. Full variable domain (remainder filled in from reference TRBV30 and TRBJ1-1): SQTIHQWPATLVQPVGSPLSLECTVEGTSNPNLYWYRQAAGRGLQLLFYSVGIGQISSEVPQNLSASRPQDRQFILSSKKLLLSDSGFYLCAWVGQPNTEAFFGQGTRLTVV.

The chain links TRBV2 to TRBJ1-2, with 7 positions matching TRBD1. Per germline, CDR1 SNHLY and CDR2 FYNNEI. The CDR3 loop spans 11 amino acids. CDR3 nucleotides: TGTGCTTTGCAGGGGGGCTATGGCTACACCTTC. It codes for CALQGGYGYTF. Full variable domain (outside the CDR3, taken from reference TRBV2 and TRBJ1-2): EPEVTQTPSHQVTQMGQEVILRCVPISNHLYFYWYRQILGQKVEFLVSFYNNEISEKSEIFDDQFSVERPDGSNFTLKIRSTKLEDSAMYFCALQGGYGYTFGSGTRLTVV.

The V call is TRBV7-9, the J call TRBJ2-2; D is possibly TRBD2 (6 bases). The CDR3 has 16 residues. V was cut by 2 bases and J by 6 bases, with 16 bases left in between. Germline loops: CDR1 SEHNR, CDR2 FQNEAQ (reference sequence). DNA for the CDR3: TGTGCCAGCAGCTTAAAAGGCGGGACGCTCCCCGGGGAGCTGTTTTTT. It yields the protein CASSLKGGTLPGELFF.

The chain carries TRBV3-1 (or the pseudogene TRBV3-2) and TRBJ1-2; D gene uncertain. The V end lost 4 bases, the J end lost 5 bases, and 11 bases lay between the germline ends. This CDR3 comprises 13 residues. Germline-derived CDR1 and CDR2 are LGHDT and YNNKEL (reference sequence). The CDR3 sequence: CASSPAGEYGYTF. CDR3 DNA: TGTGCCAGCAGCCCCGCCGGGGAGTATGGCTACACCTTC.

This clone was observed once. The genes are TRBV29-1 and TRBJ2-1, with 11 bases lining up with TRBD2. V was pared by 7 bases and J by 5 bases, with 4 bases of the junction left unmatched. Per the germline V gene, CDR1 is SQVTM and CDR2 is ANQGSEA. The CDR3 covers 13 residues. The CDR3 DNA reads TGCAGCGCCACTAGCGGGGGAAACAATGAGCAGTTCTTC. Its protein is CSATSGGNNEQFF.

The chain links TRBV2 to TRBJ2-5, with TRBD2 matching over 13 bases. The junction had 9 bases not matched to a gene; V was cut back by 10 bases and J by 4 bases. The CDR3 is 15 amino acids. The V gene's germline CDR1 is SNHLY and CDR2 FYNNEI. The CDR3 loop is CATTQRTSGGETQYF. CDR3 DNA sequence: TGTGCCACCACCCAAAGGACTAGCGGGGGAGAGACCCAGTACTTC. The full variable domain, its missing parts supplied by reference TRBV2 and TRBJ2-5, is EPEVTQTPSHQVTQMGQEVILRCVPISNHLYFYWYRQILGQKVEFLVSFYNNEISEKSEIFDDQFSVERPDGSNFTLKIRSTKLEDSAMYFCATTQRTSGGETQYFGPGTRLLVL.